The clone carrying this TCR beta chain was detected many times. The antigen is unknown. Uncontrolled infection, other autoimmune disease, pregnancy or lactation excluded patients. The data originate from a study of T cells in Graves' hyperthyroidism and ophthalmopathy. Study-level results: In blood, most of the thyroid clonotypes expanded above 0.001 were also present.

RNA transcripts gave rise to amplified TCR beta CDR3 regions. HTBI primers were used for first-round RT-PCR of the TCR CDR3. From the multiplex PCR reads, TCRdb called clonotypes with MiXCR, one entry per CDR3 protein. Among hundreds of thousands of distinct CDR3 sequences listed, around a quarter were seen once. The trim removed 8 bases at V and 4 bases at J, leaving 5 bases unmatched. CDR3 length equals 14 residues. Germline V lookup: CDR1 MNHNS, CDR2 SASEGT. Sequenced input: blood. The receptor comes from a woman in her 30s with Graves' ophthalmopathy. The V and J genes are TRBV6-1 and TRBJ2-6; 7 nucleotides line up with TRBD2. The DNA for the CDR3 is TGTGCCAGCGGCGGGGGTTCGGGGGCCAACGTCCTGACTTTC. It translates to CASGGGSGANVLTF.